Described below is a single T cell receptor (beta chain) sequence and its context. Its antigen has not been determined. At one end, the junction sequence differs from germline, possibly due to a read error. Systemically healthy Caucasian individuals from Russia, 39 in total and aged about 6 to 100 years, were included as donors. Each donor gave 9 to 10 milliliters of peripheral blood, collected into EDTA-treated Vacutainer tubes. Ficoll-Paque density-gradient centrifugation was used to isolate PBMCs, with at least 6 million per sample. Trizol reagent was used to extract total RNA from the PBMCs, yielding at least 5 micrograms per sample. The percentages of naive CD45RAhigh/CD27high T cells were determined by flow cytometry on a PBMC aliquot from every donor. These data originate in a study of blood T cells in healthy people across ages (dated by TCRdb to the mid-2010s). With respect to the entire study: In model experiments, template switching captured roughly one uniquely barcoded TCR beta cDNA molecule for every two T cells. For two donors (one aged 18 to 29 and one aged 80 or older), the study analyzed two additional independent replicas of 1 million unique cDNA reads from the same blood draw. The donors were split into four age groups: young (average around 15 years), middle-aged (roughly 42), aged (about 62) and long-lived (about 82). To avoid experimental bias, donors of different ages were distributed randomly across sequencing lanes. Age-related changes in TCR beta repertoire diversity were measured in the study by deep sequencing normalized with unique cDNA molecular identifiers.

Library prep was done by 5' RACE. The run used an Illumina HiSeq 2500. The second PCR ran for roughly 7 to 12 cycles and used a J-beta primer mix along with a sample-barcoded 5' primer. A template-switch 5' adaptor carrying 12 random nucleotides introduced a unique molecular identifier onto each TCR beta cDNA molecule. Each sample yielded at least 2.5 million CDR3-containing paired-end reads. First-strand cDNA synthesis was performed from all RNA using the Mint cDNA synthesis kit, with priming by a TRBC-specific oligonucleotide. Following uracil-DNA glycosylase treatment, a first 18-cycle PCR with universal primers M1SS and BC2_uni_R was performed on all cDNA. The paper's processing steps were these. Normalization of each sample was performed by random selection of 1 million high-quality reads, each carrying a distinct molecular identifier. Reads with shared molecular identifiers were discarded instead of being binned into consensus sequences. MiTCR, set to a Q25 quality threshold and the strictest error-elimination algorithm, was used for CDR3 identification, clonotype clustering and error correction. Lower-bound total TCR beta diversity was estimated with a nonparametric unseen species model using Euler transformation. TCRdb passed the public sequencing reads through fastp at Q25 and MiXCR, retaining productive beta sequences. One record per CDR3 amino acid sequence lists the most common genes and DNA. It is TCRdb's table, rather than the study itself, that gives the V and J calls and clone size. This sample gives 980,000 or so distinct CDR3 sequences in total; roughly 52% of them show up just once. The ten biggest clones cover around 15% of the sample.

On the study overall, not on this receptor specifically: Bulk unsorted PBMC profiling prevented conclusive comparison of naive and antigen-experienced compartments. As age increased, observed TCR beta diversity per million T cells dropped in a roughly linear way, and a significant reduction was already evident by age 40. Estimates of total diversity based on one million sequenced T cells were considered lower bounds and underestimates. There was a strong correlation between observed TCR beta diversity and the percentage of naive T cells measured by flow cytometry. The long-lived group showed more naive CD4+ T cells, fewer expanded clones and increased TCR diversity than the aged group, suggesting age selection. Because the CMV infection status of the donors was unknown, age-related changes in expanded clonotypes may potentially have been confounded.

The CDR3 numbers 14 residues from cysteine through phenylalanine. The kept DNA is CDR3 alone, 42 bases in frame from the first base. Per the germline V gene (reference sequence), GTSNPN is the CDR1 and SVGIG is the CDR2. The chain joins TRBV30 to TRBJ1-1, and the D gene may be TRBD1, 6 bases matching. The sequence came from a man younger than 40 in good health. Sequenced: blood. The CDR3 protein sequence reads: CAWRGWDKNPEAFF. In nucleotide form, the sequence is TGTGCCTGGAGGGGCTGGGACAAGAACCCTGAAGCTTTCTTT.